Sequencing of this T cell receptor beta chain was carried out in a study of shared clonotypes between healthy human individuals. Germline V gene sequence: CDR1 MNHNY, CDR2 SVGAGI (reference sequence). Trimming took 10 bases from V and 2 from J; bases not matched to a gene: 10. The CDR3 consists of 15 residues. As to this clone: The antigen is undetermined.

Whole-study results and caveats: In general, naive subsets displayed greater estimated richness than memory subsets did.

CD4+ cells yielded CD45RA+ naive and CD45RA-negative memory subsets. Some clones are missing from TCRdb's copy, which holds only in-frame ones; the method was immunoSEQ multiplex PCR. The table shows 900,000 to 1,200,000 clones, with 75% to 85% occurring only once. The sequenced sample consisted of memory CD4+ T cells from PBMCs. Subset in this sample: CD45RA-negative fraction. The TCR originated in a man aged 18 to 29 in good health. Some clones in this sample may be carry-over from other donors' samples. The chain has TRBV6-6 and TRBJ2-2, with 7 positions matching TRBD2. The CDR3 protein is CATRPGGRNTGELFF. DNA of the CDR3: TGTGCCACCAGGCCAGGCGGGAGAAACACCGGGGAGCTGTTTTTT.